The sample holds a few counts of the clone carrying this T cell receptor beta chain. The target antigen is unknown. This sample was included in a study of blood T cells in healthy people across ages. The overall study: Per two T cells, about one barcoded beta molecule was captured through template switching.

It was with a sample-barcoded 5' primer and a J-beta primer mix that a second PCR of about 6 to 12 cycles was run. TCRdb itself ran the 5' RACE reads through MiXCR, one entry per CDR3 protein. Counted here are more than 1 million distinct CDR3 sequences, less than 50% occurring once; the ten biggest clones make up 15% to 20%. CDR1 and CDR2 from the germline V gene are MNHEY and SVGEGT. V shed 0 bases, J shed 2 bases, and the junction held 7 bases outside the gene matches. CDR3 length: 19 residues. General observations from the study: A conclusive naive versus antigen-experienced comparison was prevented by the unsorted PBMCs. As age increased, TCR beta diversity per million T cells fell in a roughly linear fashion.

The chain recombines TRBV6-2 or TRBV6-3 with TRBJ2-3, with 14 bases fitting TRBD2. Specimen: blood. The receptor was isolated from a woman aged 60-70 years in good health. For the CDR3, the DNA is TGTGCCAGCAGTTACTCGATTGGGACTAGCGGGAGCCACACAGATACGCAGTATTTT. Amino acids: CASSYSIGTSGSHTDTQYF.